The rows below give T cell receptor beta chains drawn from one sample of a study of T cell responses to AZD1222 COVID-19 vaccine. The repertoire was sequenced with immunoSEQ multiplex PCR; TCRdb's copy has only in-frame clones and lacks some. The sample records approximately 180,000 clones, around nine tenths being singletons. This material consisted of peripheral blood, taken on day 0 of AZD1222 vaccination. These receptors were collected from an adult in good health. Both conserved end residues are part of each CDR3. Each record gives: D gene, clone size, CDR3 length, V gene, J gene, CDR3 DNA, CDR3 protein. A D gene is named only where the DNA matches it firmly. Clone sizes are given selectively: once, few, many, or a class where the clone is expanded.

>TRBD2|NA|17|TRBV7-3|TRBJ2-3
TGTGCCAGCAGCTTAACGGGACTAGCGGGGAGCACAGATACGCAGTATTTT
CASSLTGLAGSTDTQYF
>TRBD1|NA|14|TRBV6-5|TRBJ1-6
TGTGCCAGCAGGAAACAGGGGGCTAATTCACCCCTCCACTTT
CASRKQGANSPLHF
>TRBD2|NA|15|TRBV9|TRBJ2-5
TGTGCCAGCAGCCTGACTAGCGGGGTTTTGGAGACCCAGTACTTC
CASSLTSGVLETQYF
>TRBD1|NA|13|TRBV19|TRBJ2-2
TGTGCCAGTAGTACACAGGGGTCCGGGGAGCTGTTTTTT
CASSTQGSGELFF
>NA|NA|15|TRBV7-2|TRBJ2-3
TGTGCCAGCAGCCTAACGAGCGTAAGGTCAGATACGCAGTATTTT
CASSLTSVRSDTQYF
>NA|NA|15|TRBV14|TRBJ1-1
TGTGCCAGCAGCCCTCGGGGGAGAGGGAACACTGAAGCTTTCTTT
CASSPRGRGNTEAFF
>NA|NA|15|TRBV18|TRBJ1-5
TGTGCCAGCTCACCACTTTCAGGCACGCATCAGCCCCAGCATTTT
CASSPLSGTHQPQHF
>NA|once|16|TRBV19|TRBJ2-7
TGTGCCAGTAGTATAGGATTCCGGGACGGCTCCTACGAGCAGTACTTC
CASSIGFRDGSYEQYF
>NA|NA|13|TRBV6-1|TRBJ1-1
TGTGCCAGCAGTGAAAAGGCCGGACGGGGAGCTTTCTTT
CASSEKAGRGAFF
>NA|NA|15|TRBV6-2/TRBV6-3|TRBJ2-1
TGTGCCAGCAGTTATAGGCAGGGCGCGTACAATGAGCAGTTCTTC
CASSYRQGAYNEQFF
>NA|NA|13|TRBV9|TRBJ2-7
TGTGCCAGCAGCGTACGGGACACTTACGAGCAGTACTTC
CASSVRDTYEQYF
>NA|once|15|TRBV15|TRBJ1-5
TGTGCCACCAGCAGAGTGGATGCAGGGTCTCAGCCCCAGCATTTT
CATSRVDAGSQPQHF
>NA|NA|15|TRBV18|TRBJ1-2
TGTGCCAGCTCACCACCGAGTCAGGGTAACTATGGCTACACCTTC
CASSPPSQGNYGYTF
>NA|NA|14|TRBV28|TRBJ2-7
TGTGCCAGCAGTTTCGTAGGGGATACCAGCGAGCAGTACTTC
CASSFVGDTSEQYF
>TRBD1|NA|14|TRBV7-2|TRBJ1-5
TGTGCCAGCAGCCTCGGGGACAGGGGTCAGCCCCAGCATTTT
CASSLGDRGQPQHF
>NA|NA|17|TRBV28|TRBJ1-3
TGTGCCAGCAGTTTGTCCGTCGGGCTGGGGTCTGGAAACACCATATATTTT
CASSLSVGLGSGNTIYF
>NA|NA|14|TRBV28|TRBJ2-4
TGTGCCAGCAGTCTCGACAGGGCGGGGAACATTCAGTACTTC
CASSLDRAGNIQYF
>NA|NA|14|TRBV2|TRBJ2-7
TGTGCCAGCAGTGATATAGACGGGGGATACGAGCAGTACTTC
CASSDIDGGYEQYF
>NA|NA|14|TRBV9|TRBJ2-7
TGTGCCAGCAGCACCCTAGGCACCGCCTACGAGCAGTACTTC
CASSTLGTAYEQYF
>TRBD1|NA|14|TRBV5-6|TRBJ1-3
TGTGCCAGCAGCTTACTGGACAGGGTGGACACCATATATTTT
CASSLLDRVDTIYF
>TRBD2|NA|15|TRBV2|TRBJ2-1
TGTGCCAGCAGTGATTTGTCTAGCGGTTACAATGAGCAGTTCTTC
CASSDLSSGYNEQFF
>NA|NA|15|TRBV2|TRBJ2-7
TGTGCCAGCAGTGGAATCACGGGGACCCAGGACGAGCAGTACTTC
CASSGITGTQDEQYF
>TRBD2|few|15|TRBV6-6|TRBJ2-7
TGTGCCAGCGGCCGTACGGGGGGTCACACCTACGAGCAGTACTTC
CASGRTGGHTYEQYF
>NA|NA|16|TRBV3-1/TRBV3-2|TRBJ2-6
TGTGCCAGCAGCCGCGGGTCCGCGTCTGGGGCCAACGTCCTGACTTTC
CASSRGSASGANVLTF
>NA|NA|13|TRBV2|TRBJ1-4
TGTGCCAGCAGTGAGGGGGGTGTCGAAAAACTGTTTTTT
CASSEGGVEKLFF
>NA|NA|15|TRBV9|TRBJ2-3
TGTGCCAGCAGCGTAGAGGGGGAACGCACAGATACGCAGTATTTT
CASSVEGERTDTQYF
>TRBD1|NA|14|TRBV6-5|TRBJ2-3
TGTGCCAGCAGACAGGGGGTCAGCACAGATACGCAGTATTTT
CASRQGVSTDTQYF
>TRBD1|NA|15|TRBV28|TRBJ1-5
TGTGCCAGCAGCAAACCGGGACAGGGGAGTCAGCCCCAGCATTTT
CASSKPGQGSQPQHF
>TRBD1|NA|16|TRBV19|TRBJ2-1
TGTGCCAGTAGTAACGTGGGGACAGGGGGGCGTAATGAGCAGTTCTTC
CASSNVGTGGRNEQFF
>NA|NA|13|TRBV7-3|TRBJ1-5
TGTGCCAGCAGCTTAACAGAAGATCAGCCCCAGCATTTT
CASSLTEDQPQHF
>NA|NA|13|TRBV2|TRBJ2-7
TGTGCCAGCAGTGAAGCGCTTTCCTACGAGCAGTACTTC
CASSEALSYEQYF
>TRBD1|NA|18|TRBV7-8|TRBJ1-3
TGTGCCAGCAGCCCATTTACCCCGGGACAGGGGTTCGGAAACACCATATATTTT
CASSPFTPGQGFGNTIYF
>NA|once|15|TRBV9|TRBJ2-3
TGTGCCAGCAGCGATTCCAGCGGGCGCACAGATACGCAGTATTTT
CASSDSSGRTDTQYF
>TRBD1|once|14|TRBV27|TRBJ2-3
TGTGCCAGCAGTTCTCGGACAGGGCGGGATACGCAGTATTTT
CASSSRTGRDTQYF
>TRBD1|NA|12|TRBV28|TRBJ1-1
TGTGCCAGCAGTGTCAGGGGGGCTGAAGCTTTCTTT
CASSVRGAEAFF
>TRBD2|NA|19|TRBV27|TRBJ2-3
TGTGCCAGCAGACACCGACTAGCGGGGGGTTCACACTCCACAGATACGCAGTATTTT
CASRHRLAGGSHSTDTQYF
>NA|NA|17|TRBV11-2|TRBJ1-1
TGTGCCAGCAGCTTAGATCTGAGGGTAATTGGGAACACTGAAGCTTTCTTT
CASSLDLRVIGNTEAFF
>TRBD1|few|12|TRBV29-1|TRBJ2-5
TGCAGCGCTGCAGGGGGCCCAGAGACCCAGTACTTC
CSAAGGPETQYF
>NA|NA|13|TRBV6-6|TRBJ1-4
TGTGCCAGCAGTGACAGGAGCAATGAAAAACTGTTTTTT
CASSDRSNEKLFF
>NA|NA|14|TRBV14|TRBJ2-2
TGTGCCAGCAGCTTTAACATTCAGGGACGGGAGCTGTTTTTT
CASSFNIQGRELFF
>NA|NA|15|TRBV6-5|TRBJ1-2
TGTGCCAGCAGCCCAACTATAGCGGGGGCGCGGGGCTACACCTTC
CASSPTIAGARGYTF
>NA|NA|15|TRBV4-3|TRBJ1-2
TGCGCCAGCAGCCAAGAAAGGGCACAGCGGGATGGCTACACCTTC
CASSQERAQRDGYTF
>TRBD1|NA|18|TRBV7-9|TRBJ1-4
TGTGCCAGCAGCTTCCCGGGACAGGGAAGAGGAGGTAATGAAAAACTGTTTTTT
CASSFPGQGRGGNEKLFF
>NA|NA|13|TRBV19|TRBJ1-2
TGTGCCAGTAGCCCGACAGGCAACTATGGCTACACCTTC
CASSPTGNYGYTF
>NA|NA|12|TRBV10-2|TRBJ1-1
TGCGCCAGCTTACAGGCGGGCACTGAAGCTTTCTTT
CASLQAGTEAFF
>TRBD1|NA|14|TRBV27|TRBJ1-4
TGTGCCAGCAGTTTAGACAGGGTTTCAGAAAAACTGTTTTTT
CASSLDRVSEKLFF
>TRBD2|NA|13|TRBV30|TRBJ2-3
TGTGCCTGGGAGTTCAGCGGGGGTGATACGCAGTATTTT
CAWEFSGGDTQYF
>NA|NA|15|TRBV5-1|TRBJ2-2
TGCGCCAGCAGCGCGGACCCCGGAAACACCGGGGAGCTGTTTTTT
CASSADPGNTGELFF
>NA|NA|14|TRBV9|TRBJ1-2
TGTGCCAGCAGCCCCCGGACAGCCCACTATGGCTACACCTTC
CASSPRTAHYGYTF
>NA|NA|13|TRBV5-6|TRBJ2-3
TGTGCCAGCAGCTTGAGGCCCACAGATACGCAGTATTTT
CASSLRPTDTQYF
>TRBD1|NA|15|TRBV7-9|TRBJ1-1
TGTGCCAGCAGCTTAGCGCACAGGGGGGGAACTGAAGCTTTCTTT
CASSLAHRGGTEAFF
>NA|NA|14|TRBV5-5|TRBJ2-2
TGTGCCAGCAGCTTGCAGGGGGGCACCGGGGAGCTGTTTTTT
CASSLQGGTGELFF
>NA|NA|15|TRBV5-1|TRBJ1-3
TGCGCCAGCAGCTATGGAGTGCCCTCTGGAAACACCATATATTTT
CASSYGVPSGNTIYF
>NA|NA|16|TRBV2|TRBJ2-3
TGTGCCAGCAGTGAAGCCCCCGTGGGGGCTGCAGATACGCAGTATTTT
CASSEAPVGAADTQYF
>NA|NA|16|TRBV28|TRBJ2-2
TGTGCCAGCAGTTCCCCCGGGCAGTTCGATACCGGGGAGCTGTTTTTT
CASSSPGQFDTGELFF
>NA|NA|16|TRBV7-3|TRBJ1-2
TGTGCCAGCAGCTCAAGGGGAAGGGGCGAGGGCTATGGCTACACCTTC
CASSSRGRGEGYGYTF
>NA|NA|12|TRBV5-4|TRBJ2-1
TGTGCCAGCAGCTTAAACCACAATGAGCAGTTCTTC
CASSLNHNEQFF